The 2 T cell receptor beta chains below were found in one sample sequenced in a study of blood T cell repertoires in COVID-19. Clones were sequenced by immunoSEQ multiplex PCR, and TCRdb holds only the in-frame ones, with some missing. The table includes under 200,000 clones, 85% to 95% detected once. The sequenced material came from peripheral blood. Source of these receptors: a man in his fifties or sixties with acute or convalescent COVID-19.

The chain combines TRBV6-5 with TRBJ1-2; D might be TRBD1 (5 bases). V gave up 6 bases and J gave up 8 bases, with 19 bases separating them. CDR3 size: 14 residues. CDR1 MNHEY and CDR2 SVGAGI come from the germline V gene. The CDR3 loop reads CASRPQGTISGYTF. The DNA of the CDR3 is TGTGCCAGCAGACCTCAGGGTACCATATCGGGCTACACCTTC.

This chain links TRBV10-1 with TRBJ2-5; perhaps TRBD1 as D (5 bases). The germline CDR1 and CDR2 sequences are WNHNN and SYGVQD (reference sequence). The CDR3 contains 13 residues. Trimming removed 8 bases at V and 5 bases at J, with 15 bases between. The CDR3 protein is CASSGQLRETQYF. The CDR3 region has the DNA TGCGCCAGCTCTGGACAACTGCGGGAGACCCAGTACTTC.